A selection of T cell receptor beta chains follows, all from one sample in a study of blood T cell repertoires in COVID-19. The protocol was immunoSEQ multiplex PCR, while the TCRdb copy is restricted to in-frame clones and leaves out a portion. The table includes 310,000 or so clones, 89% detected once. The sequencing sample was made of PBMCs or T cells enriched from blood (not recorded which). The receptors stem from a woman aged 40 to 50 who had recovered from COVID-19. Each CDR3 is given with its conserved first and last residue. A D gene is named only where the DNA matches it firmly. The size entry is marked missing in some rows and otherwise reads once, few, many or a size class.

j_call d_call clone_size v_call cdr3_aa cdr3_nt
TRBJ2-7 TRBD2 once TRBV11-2 CASSSSLAGGRYEQYF TGTGCCAGCAGCTCCTCACTAGCGGGGGGGAGGTACGAGCAGTACTTC
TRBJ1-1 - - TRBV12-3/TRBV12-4 CASSFSEEAFF TGTGCCAGCAGTTTCTCAGAAGAAGCTTTCTTT
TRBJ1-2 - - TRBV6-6 CASSYLSGGGGYTF TGTGCCAGCAGTTACTTGTCCGGAGGTGGTGGCTACACCTTC
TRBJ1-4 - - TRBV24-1 CATSGPTSEKLFF TGTGCCACCAGTGGCCCCACGAGTGAAAAACTGTTTTTT
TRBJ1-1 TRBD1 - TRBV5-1 CASSGQGGNTEAFF TGCGCCAGCAGCGGACAGGGCGGGAACACTGAAGCTTTCTTT
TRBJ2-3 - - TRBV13 CASSYVGGAGDTQYF TGTGCCAGCAGCTACGTGGGGGGGGCTGGAGATACGCAGTATTTT
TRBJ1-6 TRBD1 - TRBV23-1 CASSPGTGWDSPLHF TGCGCCAGCAGCCCCGGGACAGGGTGGGATTCACCCCTCCACTTT
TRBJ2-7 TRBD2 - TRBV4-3 CASSQDTSGLLEQYF TGCGCCAGCAGCCAAGATACTAGCGGGTTGCTCGAGCAGTACTTC
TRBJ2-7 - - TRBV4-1 CASSLTELYEQYF TGCGCCAGCAGCCTTACGGAGCTCTACGAGCAGTACTTC
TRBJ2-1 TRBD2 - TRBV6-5 CASSYELAGIGEQFF TGTGCCAGCAGTTACGAACTAGCGGGAATCGGTGAGCAGTTCTTC
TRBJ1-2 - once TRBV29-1 CSVETVGAGGDYGYTF TGCAGCGTTGAAACGGTGGGGGCAGGTGGGGACTATGGCTACACCTTC
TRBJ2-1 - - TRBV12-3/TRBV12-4 CASSPVSYNEQFF TGTGCCAGCAGTCCCGTTTCCTACAATGAGCAGTTCTTC
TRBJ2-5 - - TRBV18 CASSPVGPLRETQYF TGTGCCAGCTCACCGGTGGGGCCCCTTCGGGAGACCCAGTACTTC
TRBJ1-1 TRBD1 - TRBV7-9 CASSSPIRQGGPEAFF TGTGCCAGCAGCTCCCCTATCCGACAGGGCGGGCCTGAAGCTTTCTTT
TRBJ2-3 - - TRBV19 CASSNSERPLDTQYF TGTGCCAGTAGTAATTCGGAGCGGCCCCTGGATACGCAGTATTTT
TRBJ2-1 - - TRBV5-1 CASSLAPWGDEQFF TGCGCCAGCAGCTTGGCCCCTTGGGGGGATGAGCAGTTCTTC
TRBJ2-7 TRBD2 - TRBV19 CASSIGAERGIPYEQYF TGTGCCAGTAGTATCGGTGCTGAGCGGGGGATCCCCTACGAGCAGTACTTC
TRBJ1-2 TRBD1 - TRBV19 CASSMSMGQVNYGYTF TGTGCCAGTAGTATGTCGATGGGACAGGTAAACTATGGCTACACCTTC
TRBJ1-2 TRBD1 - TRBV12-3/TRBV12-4 CASTSGGSSGYTF TGTGCCAGCACTTCAGGGGGCTCCAGTGGCTACACCTTC
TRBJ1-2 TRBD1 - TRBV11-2 CASNSRGQTYGYTF TGTGCCAGCAACTCCAGGGGGCAAACCTATGGCTACACCTTC
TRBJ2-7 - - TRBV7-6 CASSSLEALNEQYF TGTGCCAGCAGCTCATTAGAGGCCCTCAACGAGCAGTACTTC
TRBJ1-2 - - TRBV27 CASSLSSVYGYTF TGTGCCAGCAGTTTATCTAGCGTCTATGGCTACACCTTC
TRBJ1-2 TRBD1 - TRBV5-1 CATGTGENYGYTF TGCGCCACCGGGACAGGGGAAAACTATGGCTACACCTTC
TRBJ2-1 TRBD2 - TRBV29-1 CSVDPGLAIKGSYNEQFF TGCAGCGTTGACCCGGGACTAGCGATTAAGGGGTCCTACAATGAGCAGTTCTTC
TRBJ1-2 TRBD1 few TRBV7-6 CASSPAGTGVGRGYTF TGTGCCAGCAGCCCCGCCGGGACAGGGGTAGGTCGTGGCTACACCTTC
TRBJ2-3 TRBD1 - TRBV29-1 CSGDRATDTQYF TGCAGCGGGGACAGAGCCACAGATACGCAGTATTTT
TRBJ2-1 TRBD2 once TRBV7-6 CASSLGGLAGGGNEQFF TGTGCCAGCAGCTTAGGGGGGCTAGCGGGAGGAGGCAATGAGCAGTTCTTC
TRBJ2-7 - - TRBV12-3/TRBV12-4 CASSPSWYEQYF TGTGCCAGCAGTCCAAGCTGGTACGAGCAGTACTTC
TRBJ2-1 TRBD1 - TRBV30 CAWDAQGNYNEQFF TGTGCCTGGGATGCACAGGGGAACTACAATGAGCAGTTCTTC
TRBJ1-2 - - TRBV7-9 CASSRLQSGGYGYTF TGTGCCAGCAGCCGCCTTCAGTCGGGGGGCTATGGCTACACCTTC
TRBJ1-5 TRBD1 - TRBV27 CASSLSSSGTGAGNQPQHF TGTGCCAGCAGTTTATCTTCGAGTGGGACAGGGGCTGGCAATCAGCCCCAGCATTTT
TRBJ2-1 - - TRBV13 CASSSNSRVDEQFF TGTGCCAGCAGCTCTAATAGTCGGGTAGATGAGCAGTTCTTC
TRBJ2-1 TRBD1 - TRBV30 CAWSRGPYNEQFF TGTGCCTGGAGTAGGGGGCCGTACAATGAGCAGTTCTTC
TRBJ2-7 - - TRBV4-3 CASSQAPREAYEQYF TGCGCCAGCAGCCAAGCACCCAGAGAGGCCTACGAGCAGTACTTC
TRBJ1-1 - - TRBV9 CASSVGGPEAFF TGTGCCAGCAGCGTGGGCGGGCCTGAAGCTTTCTTT
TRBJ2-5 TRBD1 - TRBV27 CASSRIQGAGETQYF TGTGCCAGCAGTCGGATACAGGGGGCCGGGGAGACCCAGTACTTC
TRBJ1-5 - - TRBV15 CATSPRPGLKRVINQPQHF TGTGCCACCAGCCCGCGCCCAGGCCTCAAGAGGGTTATCAATCAGCCCCAGCATTTT
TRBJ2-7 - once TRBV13 CASRGGSYEQYF TGTGCCAGCAGGGGGGGTTCCTACGAGCAGTACTTC
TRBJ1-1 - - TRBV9 CASQDNLNTEAFF TGTGCCAGCCAGGACAATTTGAACACTGAAGCTTTCTTT
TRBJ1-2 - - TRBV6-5 CASSYTGWTANYGYTF TGTGCCAGCAGTTACACAGGGTGGACGGCTAACTATGGCTACACCTTC
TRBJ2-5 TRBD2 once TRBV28 CASSLVAGGPSQETQYF TGTGCCAGCAGTTTAGTGGCGGGGGGCCCTTCACAAGAGACCCAGTACTTC
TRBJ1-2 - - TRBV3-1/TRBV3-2 CASSQDGREWGYTF TGTGCCAGCAGCCAAGATGGCCGGGAGTGGGGCTACACCTTC
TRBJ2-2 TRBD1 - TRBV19 CASSPYDRGSAGELFF TGTGCCAGTAGTCCCTACGACAGGGGGTCGGCCGGGGAGCTGTTTTTT
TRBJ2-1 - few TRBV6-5 CASSPDWSSYNEQFF TGTGCCAGCAGTCCTGACTGGAGCTCCTACAATGAGCAGTTCTTC
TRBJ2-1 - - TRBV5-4 CASSLAILGTKGNEQFF TGTGCCAGCAGCTTGGCCATCTTAGGGACAAAGGGAAATGAGCAGTTCTTC
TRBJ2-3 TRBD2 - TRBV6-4 CASSVAGETDTQYF TGTGCCAGCAGTGTAGCGGGAGAGACAGATACGCAGTATTTT
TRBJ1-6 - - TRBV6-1 CASSEARTASGSPLHF TGTGCCAGCAGTGAAGCGAGGACGGCAAGCGGTTCACCCCTCCACTTT
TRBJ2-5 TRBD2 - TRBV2 CASMRTSGKQETQYF TGTGCCAGCATGCGCACTAGCGGGAAGCAAGAGACCCAGTACTTC
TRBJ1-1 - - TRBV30 CAWSPRVLEEAFF TGTGCCTGGAGTCCCAGGGTCCTGGAGGAAGCTTTCTTT
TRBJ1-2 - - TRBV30 CAWSSGGDYGYTF TGTGCCTGGAGCTCGGGAGGGGATTATGGCTACACCTTC
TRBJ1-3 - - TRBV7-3 CASSLPGGNTIYF TGTGCCAGCAGCTTACCAGGGGGAAACACCATATATTTT
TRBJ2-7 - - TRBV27 CASSDRGAYEQYF TGTGCCAGCAGTGATCGCGGAGCCTACGAGCAGTACTTC
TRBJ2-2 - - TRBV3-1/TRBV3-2 CASSPVRTGELFF TGTGCCAGCAGCCCAGTCCGCACCGGGGAGCTGTTTTTT
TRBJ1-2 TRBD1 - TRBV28 CASSPGTGKPNYGYTF TGTGCCAGCAGCCCCGGGACAGGAAAACCTAACTATGGCTACACCTTC
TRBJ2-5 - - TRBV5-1 CASSTGIQETQYF TGCGCCAGCAGCACGGGGATACAAGAGACCCAGTACTTC